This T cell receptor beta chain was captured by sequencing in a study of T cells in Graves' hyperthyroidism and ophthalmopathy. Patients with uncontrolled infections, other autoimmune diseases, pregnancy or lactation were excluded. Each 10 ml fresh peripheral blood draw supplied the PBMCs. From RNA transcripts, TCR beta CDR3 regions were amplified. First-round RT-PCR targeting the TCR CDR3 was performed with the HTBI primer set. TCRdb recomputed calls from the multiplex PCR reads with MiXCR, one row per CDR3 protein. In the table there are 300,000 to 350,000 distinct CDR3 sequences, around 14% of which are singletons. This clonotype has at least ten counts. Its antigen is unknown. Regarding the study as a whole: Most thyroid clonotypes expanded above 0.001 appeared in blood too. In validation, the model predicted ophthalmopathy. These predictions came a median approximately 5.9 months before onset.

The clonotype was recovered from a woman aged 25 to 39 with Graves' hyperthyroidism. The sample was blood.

Here the CDR3 reads CASRPQGPPYEQYF. The CDR3 DNA is TGTGCCAGCAGACCACAGGGACCTCCCTACGAGCAGTACTTC. The gene calls are TRBV28 and TRBJ2-7; D possibly corresponds to TRBD1 (6 bases). CDR3 length: 14 amino acids. Trimming stripped 6 bases from V and 2 bases from J, with 14 bases between. CDR1 MDHEN and CDR2 SYDVKM come from the germline V gene. Using reference TRBV28 and TRBJ2-7 for the parts outside the CDR3, the full variable domain is DVKVTQSSRYLVKRTGEKVFLECVQDMDHENMFWYRQDPGLGLRLIYFSYDVKMKEKGDIPEGYSVSREKKERFSLILESASTNQTSMYLCASRPQGPPYEQYFGPGTRLTVT.